The 7 T cell receptor beta chains given below trace back to one sample, sequenced in a study of shared clonotypes between healthy human individuals. Assay: immunoSEQ multiplex PCR; the TCRdb copy retains only in-frame clones and omits some. Among about 79,000 clones listed, 60% to 80% were seen once. Sequenced sample: memory CD8+ T cells sorted from blood. As for subset: CD45RO+ cells pooled with CCR7-negative TemRA cells. Source of these receptors: a man under 40 in good health.

The CDR3 here is CASSRQGLNTGELFF. CDR3 bases: TGTGCCAGCAGCCGTCAGGGGTTGAACACCGGGGAGCTGTTTTTT. The genes are TRBV13 and TRBJ2-2, with D perhaps matching TRBD1 (6 bases). Germline V gene lookup returns CDR1 PRHDT and CDR2 FYEKMQ (reference sequence). The CDR3 extends over 15 amino acids. V lost 5 bases and J lost 1, with 11 bases in between.

This clone was observed many times. The chain recombines TRBV13 with TRBJ2-2, with 12 bases fitting TRBD2. Germline lookup yields CDR1 PRHDT and CDR2 FYEKMQ (reference sequence). Trimming cost V 2 bases and J 6 bases; bases outside gene matches: 10. The CDR3 has 18 amino acids. CDR3 loop: CASSLTLAGTSGPGELFF. CDR3 nucleotide sequence: TGTGCCAGCAGCTTAACGCTGGCCGGGACTAGCGGGCCCGGGGAGCTGTTTTTT.

This clone was seen ten or more times. The rearrangement uses TRBV9 and TRBJ2-3; D gene ambiguous. Germline lookup yields CDR1 SGDLS and CDR2 YYNGEE. CDR3 length: 14 amino acids. The V end lost 4 bases, the J end lost 2 bases, and 11 bases lay between the germline ends. CDR3 protein: CASSTGSSTDTQYF. CDR3 in DNA: TGTGCCAGCAGCACCGGCTCCTCCACAGATACGCAGTATTTT.

The rearrangement uses TRBV27 and TRBJ2-7; 7 nucleotides match TRBD2. V gave up 2 bases and J gave up 4 bases; unmatched junction bases: 20. CDR3 length equals 19 residues. The germline CDR1 and CDR2 sequences are MNHEY and SMNVEV (reference sequence). The CDR3 DNA reads TGTGCCAGCAGTTTACAAAATCAGGCCGGTCTAGCGGACCATTACGAGCAGTACTTC. Its translation: CASSLQNQAGLADHYEQYF.

A few counts support this clone. This chain links TRBV4-1 with TRBJ2-3; tentatively, D is TRBD1 or TRBD2 (7 bases each). Looked up from germline, CDR1 is MGHRA and CDR2 is YSYEKL. The CDR3 has 16 residues. Deletions cut 1 base from V and 5 bases from J, with 16 bases between. The DNA of the CDR3 is TGCGCCAGCAGCCAAGTGGGCAGGGGGGGACAAGATACGCAGTATTTT. Protein: CASSQVGRGGQDTQYF.

The chain links TRBV4-1 to TRBJ2-3; 8 bases fit TRBD2. Germline V gene sequence: CDR1 MGHRA, CDR2 YSYEKL. CDR3 length: 16 residues. The J segment lost 3 bases and the V segment lost 1 base, leaving 6 bases of the junction unmatched. CDR3 region: CASSQVLTSGTDTQYF. DNA for the CDR3: TGCGCCAGCAGCCAAGTGCTAACTAGCGGAACAGATACGCAGTATTTT.

A few counts support this clone. This chain uses TRBV6-1 with TRBJ2-7; 7 bases are a match to TRBD1. Trimming cost V 1 base and J 0 bases; bases outside gene matches: 3. Germline lookup yields CDR1 MNHNS and CDR2 SASEGT. There are 15 residues in the CDR3. The chain's CDR3 is CASSEGQGASYEQYF. The CDR3 DNA reads as TGTGCCAGCAGTGAAGGACAGGGCGCCTCCTACGAGCAGTACTTC.